The T cell receptor (beta chain) under discussion was sequenced for a study of PD-1 blockade in classical Hodgkin lymphoma (dated by TCRdb to about 2020). Notes on the research overall: Nivolumab dosing was 3 mg/kg intravenously every 2 weeks, continuing until either disease progression or unacceptable toxicity. A peripheral blood immune signature of response to PD-1 blockade in classical Hodgkin lymphoma was defined using TCR beta sequencing and CyTOF. Results the study describes overall, beyond this receptor: Baseline TCR diversity was reported as lower in newly diagnosed patients than in healthy donors, and lower still in relapsed/refractory patients. The study was restricted to a single clinical trial cohort, and the causes of repertoire differences, possibly disease activity or prior therapy, were left undefined. By C4D1, a significant rise was seen in CD4+ TCR diversity but not in CD8+ TCR diversity (p=0.0027 vs p=0.16), and the rise was most apparent among complete responders (p=0.02). Trial patients with a complete response had baseline diversity similar to that of newly diagnosed patients, while partial responders and progressors had significantly lower diversity. Lower diversity was seen in patients whose nivolumab began less than 1 year after ASCT, and these patients were left out of later analyses so that immune reconstitution would not confound the results.

From its cysteine to its phenylalanine, the CDR3 spans 14 amino acids. Just CDR3 DNA is preserved here, 42 bases in frame from base 1. The germline V gene gives CDR1 as SNHLY and CDR2 as FYNNEI. Trimming at the junction amounts to 7 bases on V and 8 bases on J, and the germline ends lie 17 bases apart. Genomic DNA was isolated using the Qiagen DNeasy kit from unsorted PBMCs as well as from negatively selected CD4+ and CD8+ fractions. Amplification of TCR beta CDR3 regions was done by immunoSEQ multiplex PCR with primers that anneal to V and J segments. A synthetic immune receptor repertoire was used to minimize amplification bias, and remaining bias was computationally removed after sequencing. Under the source paper's analysis protocol: Repertoire diversity was quantified as the Shannon entropy index using custom Python scripts. Unsorted, CD4+ and CD8+ repertoires were examined separately, except in combined analyses, for which CD4+ and CD8+ sequences were merged in silico. Clonal expansion was defined as a frequency increase of at least 2-fold after treatment compared with C1D1, and clones undetected at baseline were assigned a pseudocount of 0.5. Singleton clones were defined as clones with 0 or 1 copy at C1D1, and non-singleton clones were defined as clones with 2 or more copies. Clones expanded in unsorted samples were annotated as CD4+, CD8+ or unknown by matching protein sequences in sorted samples from the same patient. Wilcoxon tests were applied to paired samples to test diversity changes from C1D1 to C4D1. Entries here come from immuneACCESS through TCRdb and include only in-frame sequences with V and J called. Some clones fail to appear in such tables; in the studies checked, an unresolved V gene covers under half of the shortfall, and the cause of the remainder is unknown. For V, J and clone size, that table is used; D and trimming come from the DNA. The sample profile shows some 18,000 clones; roughly nine tenths of them were found once. In total, the top ten clones hold 5% of the sample.

The sample's time point, from its label and the paper: cycle 4 day 1 (C4D1), after five to seven weeks of nivolumab. Relapse after autologous stem cell transplantation had occurred in all trial patients, and cohorts A, B and C were distinguished by prior brentuximab vedotin exposure. CD8+ T cells were purified from thawed PBMCs by magnetic negative selection with a Miltenyi CD8+ T cell isolation kit. The trial cohort included 56 patients with relapsed/refractory classical Hodgkin lymphoma, and each patient had a best overall response of complete response, partial response or progressive disease. Trial patients were treated with single-agent nivolumab in the multi-cohort phase II CheckMate 205 trial. An independent review committee assessed best overall response by applying the 2007 International Working Group response criteria. Trial PBMCs were collected immediately before nivolumab initiation (C1D1) and during therapy at cycle 2 day 1 and cycle 4 day 1. After peripheral blood was drawn into 8 mL Vacutainer Cell Preparation Tubes, PBMCs were isolated by centrifugation and then cryopreserved. Purified CD4+ and CD8+ fractions were prepared only for cases in which an additional PBMC sample was available. Magnetically labelled cells were removed on LS columns in a quadroMACS separator, and the flow-through was collected as the purified fraction.

In regard to this clone: Its antigen is unknown. Base quality data are lacking; no much larger clone is found one base away.

Sequenced here: CD8+ T cells from blood, sampled before the fourth cycle of nivolumab. The chain links TRBV2 with TRBJ1-4; the D segment cannot be called with confidence. The sequence came from a human donor with classical Hodgkin lymphoma. The nucleotide sequence is given as TGTGCCAGCACCAGATGGGTCGCGGCAGAAAAACTGTTTTTT. Its amino acids are CASTRWVAAEKLFF.